This entry lists 13 T cell receptor beta chains sequenced from one sample in a study of molecular identifiers for immune sequencing clone quantification. TCRdb reprocessed the PCR reads with MiXCR, giving one entry per CDR3 protein. Altogether 250,000 to 350,000 distinct CDR3 sequences are present, over 20% being singletons, with the ten largest covering about 0.79%. The specimen was naive CD8+ T cells from blood, with Jurkat cell RNA spiked in. The subset: FACS-sorted CD8+CD4-CCR7+CD45RA+ naive T cells. These receptors originate from a human donor in good health. Some libraries in this study had Jurkat cell RNA spiked in.

This clonotype was detected many times. A junction boundary mismatches the germline segment, possibly from a read error. CDR3 nucleotides: TGTGCTAGCAGCCCAGAACTAGCGGGAGGGACGGATACGCAGTATTTT. This sequence encodes CASSPELAGGTDTQYF. The rearrangement joins TRBV7-7 to TRBJ2-3, with TRBD2 matching over 13 bases. The germline V gene has CDR1 SSHAT and CDR2 FNYEAQ (reference sequence). The CDR3 extends over 16 amino acids. Variable domain in full (rest from reference TRBV7-7 and TRBJ2-3): GAGVSQSPRYKVTKRGQDVTLRCDPISSHATLYWYQQALGQGPEFLTYFNYEAQPDKSGLPSDRFSAERPEGSISTLTIQRTEQRDSAMYRCASSPELAGGTDTQYFGPGTRLTVL.

In this sample, this clonotype turned up many times. The V and J genes are TRBV5-1 and TRBJ2-1; 10 bases fit TRBD2. The CDR3 is made up of 17 amino acids. Germline-derived CDR1 and CDR2 are SGHRS and YFSETQ. The J segment lost 5 bases and the V segment lost 0 bases, leaving 8 bases of the junction unmatched. The CDR3 sequence is CASSLALGTSANNEQFF. CDR3 DNA: TGCGCCAGCAGCTTGGCCCTAGGGACTAGCGCTAACAATGAGCAGTTCTTC.

This clonotype was found many times. This sequence joins TRBV28 and TRBJ2-7; 11 bases match TRBD2. Germline V CDR1 and CDR2: MDHEN, SYDVKM. The CDR3 totals 16 residues. With 4 bases clipped from V and 2 bases from J, the junction kept 7 bases outside the gene matches. CDR3 loop: CASSSRLSGRAYEQYF. The CDR3 bases are TGTGCCAGCAGTTCTCGCCTTAGCGGGAGGGCCTACGAGCAGTACTTC. Full variable domain (missing parts from reference TRBV28 and TRBJ2-7): DVKVTQSSRYLVKRTGEKVFLECVQDMDHENMFWYRQDPGLGLRLIYFSYDVKMKEKGDIPEGYSVSREKKERFSLILESASTNQTSMYLCASSSRLSGRAYEQYFGPGTRLTVT.

A remark on this clonotype: Being one base from a much bigger clone, this may be a read error. The gene calls are TRBV4-1 and TRBJ2-7; D is perhaps TRBD1 (5 bases). Between the trimmed V and J ends, which lost 2 bases and 2 bases, there was a span of 10 bases. Germline V gene lookup returns CDR1 MGHRA and CDR2 YSYEKL. This CDR3 has 14 residues. The CDR3 reads CASSQKAGTYEQYF. CDR3 DNA: TGCGCCAGCAGCCAAAAGGCAGGGACCTACGAGCAGTACTTC.

This clonotype was detected only a few times. The germline gene is not matched at one end of the junction; a read error may be the cause. The chain recombines TRBV4-3 with TRBJ2-1; 14 bases are a match to TRBD2. CDR3 size: 14 residues. Germline V gene data show CDR1 as LGHNA and CDR2 as YSLEER. The CDR3 region is CASSPWTSGGLRIF. CDR3 nucleotides: TGCGCCAGCAGCCCTTGGACTAGCGGGGGGTTGAGAATCTTC.

This clonotype has more than one count but fewer than ten. The V gene is TRBV4-3, the J gene TRBJ2-5; 7 nucleotides agree with TRBD2. Losses at the gene ends were 5 bases for V and 5 bases for J; bases not matched to a gene: 11. This CDR3 contains 15 residues. Germline loops: CDR1 LGHNA, CDR2 YSLEER. The CDR3, as DNA: TGCGCCAGCAGCGGGGCTGGCGGGAGCGGTGAGACCCAGTACTTC. It translates to CASSGAGGSGETQYF.

The table lists this clonotype with many counts. The chain employs TRBV5-1 and TRBJ2-7; 8 positions match TRBD2. Germline trimming cut 1 base from V and 1 base from J; bases unmatched to any gene: 1. This CDR3 has 14 residues. Germline lookup yields CDR1 SGHRS and CDR2 YFSETQ. Here the CDR3 DNA reads TGCGCCAGCAGCTTGACTAGCGGATCCTACGAGCAGTACTTC. Translating gives CASSLTSGSYEQYF.

This clonotype was found many times. The rearrangement links TRBV9 to TRBJ1-5; maybe TRBD1 (5 bases). In germline, CDR1 is SGDLS, CDR2 YYNGEE. This CDR3 has 13 amino acids. V lost 3 bases and J lost 7, with 11 bases in between. CDR3 sequence (DNA): TGTGCCAGCAGCGAGGAGGGACGCCAGCCCCAGCATTTT. This gives the protein CASSEEGRQPQHF.

This chain joins TRBV19 and TRBJ2-5; D may be TRBD2 (5 bases). Looked up from germline, CDR1 is LNHDA and CDR2 is SQIVND (reference sequence). This CDR3 has 18 residues. The V and J ends lost 0 bases and 4 bases respectively, with 21 bases between them. As DNA, the CDR3 is TGTGCCAGTAGTATAGAGGATCGGGGAATCCCGGGTGGAGAGACCCAGTACTTC. Translated: CASSIEDRGIPGGETQYF.

This clonotype was counted between two and nine times. V usage is TRBV4-1 and J usage is TRBJ2-5; 7 bases line up with TRBD2. The germline V gene encodes CDR1 MGHRA and CDR2 YSYEKL. J gave up 4 bases and V 1 base, and 3 bases lay outside the gene matches. This CDR3 comprises 14 residues. The CDR3 DNA sequence: TGCGCCAGCAGCCAAGTGGCTAGCGGAGAGACCCAGTACTTC. This codes for CASSQVASGETQYF.

There are a few counts of this clonotype. DNA for the CDR3: TGCAGTGCTAGGGAACGGACTCGGAACACCGGGGAGCTGTTTTTT. Protein: CSARERTRNTGELFF. The chain uses TRBV20-1 and TRBJ2-2; D may be TRBD2 (5 bases). The CDR3 contains 15 residues. Trimming took 3 bases from V and 1 from J, leaving 12 bases between them. CDR1 is DFQATT and CDR2 is SNEGSKA in the germline V gene (reference sequence).

This clonotype was counted only a few times. The chain has TRBV18 and TRBJ2-2; TRBD2 matches 7 bases. V dropped 2 bases and J dropped 7; count of bases not matched to a gene: 7. The CDR3 loop spans 15 amino acids. CDR1 and CDR2 from the germline V gene are KGHSH and LQKENI. The DNA for the CDR3 is TGTGCCAGCTCACCAGGACGCGGGGGTGACGGGGAGCTGTTTTTT. This translates into CASSPGRGGDGELFF. The whole variable domain, remainder taken from reference TRBV18 and TRBJ2-2, is NAGVMQNPRHLVRRRGQEARLRCSPMKGHSHVYWYRQLPEEGLKFMVYLQKENIIDESGMPKERFSAEFPKEGPSILRIQQVVRGDSAAYFCASSPGRGGDGELFFGEGSRLTVL.

The chain recombines TRBV7-9 with TRBJ2-3, with D tentatively TRBD2 (6 bases). V was clipped by 7 bases and J by 4 bases, with 21 bases between them. CDR1 SEHNR and CDR2 FQNEAQ come from the germline V gene (reference sequence). The CDR3 runs to 16 residues. The CDR3 DNA follows: TGTGCCAGCAACCCACCGGTGGGAGCGGGCCCAGATACGCAGTATTTT. This encodes CASNPPVGAGPDTQYF.